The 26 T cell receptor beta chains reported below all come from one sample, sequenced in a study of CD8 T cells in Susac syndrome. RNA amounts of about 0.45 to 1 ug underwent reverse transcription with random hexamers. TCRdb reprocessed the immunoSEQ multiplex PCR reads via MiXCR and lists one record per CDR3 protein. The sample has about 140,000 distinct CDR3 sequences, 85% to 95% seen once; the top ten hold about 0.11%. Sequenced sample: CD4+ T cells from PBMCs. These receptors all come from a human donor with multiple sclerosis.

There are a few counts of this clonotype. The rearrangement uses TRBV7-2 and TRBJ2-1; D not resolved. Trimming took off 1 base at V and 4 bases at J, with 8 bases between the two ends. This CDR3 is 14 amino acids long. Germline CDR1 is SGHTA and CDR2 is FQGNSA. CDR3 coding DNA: TGTGCCAGCAGCTTAGGTATCGGGTACAATGAGCAGTTCTTC. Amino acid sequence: CASSLGIGYNEQFF.

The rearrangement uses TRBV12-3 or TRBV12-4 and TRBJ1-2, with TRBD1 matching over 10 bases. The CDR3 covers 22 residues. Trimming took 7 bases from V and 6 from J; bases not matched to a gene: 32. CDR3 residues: CASTATWGDFADRGFMNDGYTF. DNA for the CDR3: TGTGCCAGCACCGCGACTTGGGGAGATTTTGCGGACAGGGGGTTTATGAACGATGGCTACACCTTC.

The CDR3 here is CSVYGLQETQYF. The CDR3 DNA is TGCAGCGTTTACGGACTTCAAGAGACCCAGTACTTC. The V and J genes are TRBV29-1 and TRBJ2-5; perhaps TRBD2 as D (5 bases). CDR3 length: 12 residues. V was shortened by 5 bases and J by 2 bases, with 9 bases between the two germline ends. CDR1 and CDR2 from the germline V gene are SQVTM and ANQGSEA.

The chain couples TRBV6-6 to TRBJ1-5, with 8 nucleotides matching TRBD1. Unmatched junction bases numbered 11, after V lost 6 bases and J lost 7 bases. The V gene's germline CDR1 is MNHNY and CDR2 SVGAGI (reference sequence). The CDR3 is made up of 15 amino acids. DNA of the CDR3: TGTGCCAGCAGCTCCGCTGGACAGGGAGTCCAGCCCCAGCATTTT. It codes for CASSSAGQGVQPQHF.

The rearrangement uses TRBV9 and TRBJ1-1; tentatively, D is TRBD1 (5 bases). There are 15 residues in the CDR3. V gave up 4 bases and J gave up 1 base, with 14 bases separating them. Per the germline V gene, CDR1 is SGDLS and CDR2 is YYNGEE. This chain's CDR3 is CASSPRGTANTEAFF. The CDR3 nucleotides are TGTGCCAGCAGCCCCAGAGGGACCGCGAACACTGAAGCTTTCTTT.

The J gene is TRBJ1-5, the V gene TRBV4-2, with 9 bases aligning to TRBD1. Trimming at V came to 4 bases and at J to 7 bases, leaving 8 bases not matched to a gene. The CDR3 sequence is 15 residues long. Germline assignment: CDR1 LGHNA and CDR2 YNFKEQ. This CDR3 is CASSPWTGDRQPQHF. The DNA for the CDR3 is TGTGCCAGCAGCCCGTGGACAGGGGATAGACAGCCCCAGCATTTT.

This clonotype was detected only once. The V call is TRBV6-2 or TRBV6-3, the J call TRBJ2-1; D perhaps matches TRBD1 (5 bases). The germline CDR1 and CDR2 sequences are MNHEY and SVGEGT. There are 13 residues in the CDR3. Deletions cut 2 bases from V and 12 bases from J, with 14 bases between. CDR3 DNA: TGTGCCAGCAGTTACGTGATTGGCCAGGGGCAGTTCTTC. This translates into CASSYVIGQGQFF.

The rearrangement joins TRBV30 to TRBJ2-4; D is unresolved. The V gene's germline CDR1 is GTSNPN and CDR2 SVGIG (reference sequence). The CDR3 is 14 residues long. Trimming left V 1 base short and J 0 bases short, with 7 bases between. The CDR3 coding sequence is TGTGCCTGGAGTGCCCCCCTAGCCAAAAACATTCAGTACTTC. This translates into CAWSAPLAKNIQYF.

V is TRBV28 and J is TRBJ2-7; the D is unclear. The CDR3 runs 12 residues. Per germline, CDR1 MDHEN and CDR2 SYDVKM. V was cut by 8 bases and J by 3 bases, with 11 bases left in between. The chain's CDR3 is CASASEFYEQYF. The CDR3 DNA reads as TGTGCCAGCGCCTCGGAATTCTACGAGCAGTACTTC.

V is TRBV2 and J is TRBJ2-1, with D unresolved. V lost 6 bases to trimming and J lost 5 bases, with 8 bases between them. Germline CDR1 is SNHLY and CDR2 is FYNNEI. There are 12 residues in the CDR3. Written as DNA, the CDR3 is TGTGCCAGCAGATACCGGGACAATGAGCAGTTCTTC. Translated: CASRYRDNEQFF.

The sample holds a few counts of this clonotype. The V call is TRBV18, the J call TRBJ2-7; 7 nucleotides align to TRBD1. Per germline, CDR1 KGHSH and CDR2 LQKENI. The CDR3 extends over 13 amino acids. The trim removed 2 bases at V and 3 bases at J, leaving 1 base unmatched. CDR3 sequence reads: CASSPGQDYEQYF. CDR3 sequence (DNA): TGTGCCAGCTCACCAGGACAGGACTACGAGCAGTACTTC.

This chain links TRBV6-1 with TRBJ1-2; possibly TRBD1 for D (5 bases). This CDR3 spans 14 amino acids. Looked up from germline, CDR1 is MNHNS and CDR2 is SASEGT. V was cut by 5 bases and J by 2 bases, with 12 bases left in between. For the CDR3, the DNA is TGTGCCAGCAGTTCCCCGGGGGGGAACTATGGCTACACCTTC. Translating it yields CASSSPGGNYGYTF.

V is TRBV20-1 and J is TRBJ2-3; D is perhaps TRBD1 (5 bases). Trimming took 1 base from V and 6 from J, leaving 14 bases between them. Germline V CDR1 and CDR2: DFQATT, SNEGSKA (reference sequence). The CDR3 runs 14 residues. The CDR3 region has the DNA TGCAGTGCTAGAGTTTTCAGGGTTCGCGATACGCAGTATTTT. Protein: CSARVFRVRDTQYF.

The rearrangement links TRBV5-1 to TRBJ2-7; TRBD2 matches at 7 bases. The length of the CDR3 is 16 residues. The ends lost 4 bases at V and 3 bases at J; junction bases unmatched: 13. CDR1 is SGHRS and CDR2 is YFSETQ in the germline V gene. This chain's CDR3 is CASSLGLSGTIYEQYF. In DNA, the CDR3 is TGCGCCAGCAGCCTGGGCTTATCCGGGACTATCTACGAGCAGTACTTC.

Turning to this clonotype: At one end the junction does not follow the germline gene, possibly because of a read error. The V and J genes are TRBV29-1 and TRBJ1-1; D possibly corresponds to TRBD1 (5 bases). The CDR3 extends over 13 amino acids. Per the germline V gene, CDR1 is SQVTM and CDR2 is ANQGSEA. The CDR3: CSAERVGVLGAFF. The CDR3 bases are TGCAGCGCTGAAAGGGTAGGGGTCTTAGGAGCTTTCTTT.

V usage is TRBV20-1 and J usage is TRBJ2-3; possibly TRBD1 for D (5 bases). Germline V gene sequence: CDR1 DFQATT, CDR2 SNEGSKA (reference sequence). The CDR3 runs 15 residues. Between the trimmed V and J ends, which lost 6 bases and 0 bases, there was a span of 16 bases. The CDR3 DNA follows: TGCAGTGCCCCCTTCAGGGCTTCTAGCACAGATACGCAGTATTTT. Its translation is CSAPFRASSTDTQYF.

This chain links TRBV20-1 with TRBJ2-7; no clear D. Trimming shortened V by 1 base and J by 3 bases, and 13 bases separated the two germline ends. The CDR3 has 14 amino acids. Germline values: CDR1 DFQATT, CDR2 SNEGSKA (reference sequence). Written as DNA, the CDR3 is TGCAGTGCTAGAGTAACCACAACCAGCTACGAGCAGTACTTC. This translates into CSARVTTTSYEQYF.

The CDR3 bases are TGCGCCAGCAGCTTGGCTCTCTGGCAGGGCCGCACAGATACGCAGTATTTT. This encodes CASSLALWQGRTDTQYF. The chain couples TRBV5-1 to TRBJ2-3; the D gene is possibly TRBD1 (5 bases). Germline V gives CDR1 SGHRS, CDR2 YFSETQ. V lost 0 bases, J lost 1 base, and 15 bases lay in between. This CDR3 comprises 17 residues.

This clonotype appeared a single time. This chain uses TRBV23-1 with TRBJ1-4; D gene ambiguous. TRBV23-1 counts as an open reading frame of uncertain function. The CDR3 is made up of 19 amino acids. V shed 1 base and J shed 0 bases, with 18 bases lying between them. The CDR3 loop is CASSQWGPARLATNEKLFF. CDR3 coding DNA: TGCGCCAGCAGTCAATGGGGTCCCGCGCGCCTCGCAACTAATGAAAAACTGTTTTTT.

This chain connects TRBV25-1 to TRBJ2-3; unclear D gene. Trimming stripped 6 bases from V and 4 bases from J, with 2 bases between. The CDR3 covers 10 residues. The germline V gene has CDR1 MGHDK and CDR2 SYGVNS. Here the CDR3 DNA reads TGTGCCAGCAGGGCAGATACGCAGTATTTT. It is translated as CASRADTQYF.

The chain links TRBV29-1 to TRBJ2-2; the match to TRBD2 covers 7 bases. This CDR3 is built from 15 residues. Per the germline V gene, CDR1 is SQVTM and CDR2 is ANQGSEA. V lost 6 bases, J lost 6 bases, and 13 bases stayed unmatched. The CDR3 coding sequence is TGCAGCGTCGGGACTATTTCAGGGTCCGCCGGGGAGCTGTTTTTT. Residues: CSVGTISGSAGELFF.

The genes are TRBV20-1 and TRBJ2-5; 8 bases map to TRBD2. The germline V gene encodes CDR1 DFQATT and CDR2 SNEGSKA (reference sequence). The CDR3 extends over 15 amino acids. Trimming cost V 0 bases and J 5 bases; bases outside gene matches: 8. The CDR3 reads CSARDFREGRETQYF. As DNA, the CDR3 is TGCAGTGCTAGAGACTTTCGGGAGGGCCGGGAGACCCAGTACTTC.

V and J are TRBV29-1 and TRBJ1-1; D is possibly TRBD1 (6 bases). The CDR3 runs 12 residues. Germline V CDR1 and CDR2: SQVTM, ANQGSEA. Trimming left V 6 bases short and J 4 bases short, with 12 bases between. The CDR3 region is CSVLQGPTEAFF. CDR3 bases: TGCAGCGTACTACAGGGCCCCACTGAAGCTTTCTTT.

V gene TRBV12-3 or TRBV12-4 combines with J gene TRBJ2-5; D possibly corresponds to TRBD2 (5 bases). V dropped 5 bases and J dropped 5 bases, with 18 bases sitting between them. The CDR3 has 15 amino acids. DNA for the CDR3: TGTGCCAGCAGTCCGGGGTCCCGCGGTGGGGAGACCCAGTACTTC. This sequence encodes CASSPGSRGGETQYF.

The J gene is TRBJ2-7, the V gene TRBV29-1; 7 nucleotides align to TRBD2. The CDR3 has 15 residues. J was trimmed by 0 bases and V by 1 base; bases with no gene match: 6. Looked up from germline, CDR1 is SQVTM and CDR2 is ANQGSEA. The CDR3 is CSVEGGEGYSYEQYF. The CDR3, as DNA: TGCAGCGTTGAAGGTGGGGAGGGCTACTCCTACGAGCAGTACTTC.

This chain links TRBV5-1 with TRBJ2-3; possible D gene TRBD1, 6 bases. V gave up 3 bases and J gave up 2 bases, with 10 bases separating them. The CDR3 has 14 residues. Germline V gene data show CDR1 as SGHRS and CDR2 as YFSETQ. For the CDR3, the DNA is TGCGCCAGCAGCTCAGGACAGTTCACAGATACGCAGTATTTT. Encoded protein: CASSSGQFTDTQYF. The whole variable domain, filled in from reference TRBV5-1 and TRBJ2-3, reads KAGVTQTPRYLIKTRGQQVTLSCSPISGHRSVSWYQQTPGQGLQFLFEYFSETQRNKGNFPGRFSGRQFSNSRSEMNVSTLELGDSALYLCASSSGQFTDTQYFGPGTRLTVL.